Following are 19 T cell receptor beta chains from one sample sequenced in a study of technical replicates of blood from several donors. Here immunoSEQ multiplex PCR was the method, and the copy in TCRdb shows in-frame clones only, minus some. The data contain about 82,000 clones, under 95% of them singletons. The material sequenced was T cells isolated from PBMCs. The receptors derive from a human donor in good health.

The chain employs TRBV4-1 and TRBJ1-2, with 7 bases fitting TRBD1. The CDR3 runs 14 residues. CDR1 is MGHRA, CDR2 YSYEKL, per germline. After removal of 0 bases from V and 4 bases from J, the junction contained 2 bases not matched to a gene. CDR3 nucleotides: TGCGCCAGCAGCCAAGACCGGGACAGCTATGGCTACACCTTC. It specifies CASSQDRDSYGYTF.

CDR3 coding DNA: TGTGCCAGCAGCTTTAAACAGGGTACCGGTCCTAATGAAAAACTGTTTTTT. Amino acids: CASSFKQGTGPNEKLFF. The chain links TRBV7-9 to TRBJ1-4; possible D gene TRBD1, 6 bases. V was trimmed by 3 bases and J by 3 bases, leaving 17 bases between them. From germline, CDR1 is SEHNR and CDR2 FQNEAQ (reference sequence). The CDR3 sequence is 17 residues long.

The gene calls are TRBV28 and TRBJ2-1; 9 positions match TRBD1. Germline trimming cut 11 bases from V and 7 bases from J; bases unmatched to any gene: 12. The CDR3 loop spans 14 amino acids. The germline gives CDR1 MDHEN, CDR2 SYDVKM. CDR3 loop: CAGHPGTGSNEQFF. CDR3 DNA sequence: TGTGCCGGCCATCCCGGGACAGGGAGTAATGAGCAGTTCTTC. The variable domain in full, with the rest retrieved from reference TRBV28 and TRBJ2-1, is DVKVTQSSRYLVKRTGEKVFLECVQDMDHENMFWYRQDPGLGLRLIYFSYDVKMKEKGDIPEGYSVSREKKERFSLILESASTNQTSMYLCAGHPGTGSNEQFFGPGTRLTVL.

The chain has TRBV19 and TRBJ1-1, with 8 bases fitting TRBD1. CDR3 length: 13 residues. J lost 3 bases, V lost 5 bases, and 2 bases had no gene match. Germline V lookup: CDR1 LNHDA, CDR2 SQIVND (reference sequence). CDR3 residues: CASSEDRDTEAFF. DNA for the CDR3: TGTGCCAGTAGTGAGGACAGGGACACTGAAGCTTTCTTT.

The genes are TRBV6-1 and TRBJ1-2; the D is unclear. Trimming cost V 0 bases and J 5 bases, with 7 bases left between them. This CDR3 is 13 amino acids long. Germline values: CDR1 MNHNS, CDR2 SASEGT. The CDR3 here is CASSEAAMYGYTF. The DNA of the CDR3 is TGTGCCAGCAGTGAAGCAGCCATGTATGGCTACACCTTC.

The rearrangement uses TRBV7-2 and TRBJ2-1; 13 bases are a match to TRBD2. The CDR3 runs to 19 residues. The V and J ends lost 6 bases and 4 bases, in that order; junction bases with no gene match: 15. Per the germline V gene, CDR1 is SGHTA and CDR2 is FQGNSA. CDR3 in DNA: TGTGCCAGCAGTTTTATCCCGGGACTAGCGGGAAAGGGGTACAATGAGCAGTTCTTC. Translated: CASSFIPGLAGKGYNEQFF.

This clone came up once. The chain links TRBV12-5 to TRBJ2-7; 7 bases align to TRBD2. J lost 7 bases, V lost 5 bases, and 8 bases had no gene match. The germline V gene has CDR1 LGHNT and CDR2 FRNRAP. This CDR3 is 13 amino acids long. The CDR3 here is CASGLRLAEEQYF. CDR3 DNA sequence: TGTGCTAGTGGTCTCAGACTAGCCGAGGAGCAGTACTTC.

V and J are TRBV6-5 and TRBJ1-4; 8 bases map to TRBD1. After removal of 6 bases from V and 7 bases from J, the junction contained 7 bases not matched to a gene. Germline V gene lookup returns CDR1 MNHEY and CDR2 SVGAGI. This CDR3 comprises 14 residues. The CDR3 nucleotides are TGTGCCAGCAGCCTGGACAGGGAGGGTGAAAAACTGTTTTTT. It encodes CASSLDREGEKLFF.

This CDR3 is CASTDKAGGRVSSSYNEQFF. CDR3 bases: TGCGCCAGCACGGATAAAGCGGGAGGGAGAGTCTCTAGCTCCTACAATGAGCAGTTCTTC. The rearrangement joins TRBV4-1 to TRBJ2-1, with TRBD2 matching over 10 bases. This CDR3 contains 20 residues. Germline V CDR1 and CDR2: MGHRA, YSYEKL. V was pared by 7 bases and J by 0 bases, with 18 bases of the junction left unmatched.

This rearrangement joins TRBV14 to TRBJ2-5; 7 nucleotides align to TRBD1. The J call may be wrong; the DNA end is better matched by TRBJ2-7. This CDR3 is built from 16 residues. The V gene's germline CDR1 is SGHDN and CDR2 FVKESK. CDR3 loop: CASSQAPDRTTYEQYF. The CDR3 nucleotides read TGTGCCAGCAGCCAAGCCCCGGACAGGACCACCTACGAGCAGTACTTC.

The chain joins TRBV4-1 to TRBJ2-7, with 7 bases that match TRBD2. Trimming took 0 bases from V and 2 from J; bases not matched to a gene: 7. The CDR3 consists of 16 residues. CDR1 and CDR2 (germline): MGHRA, YSYEKL. CDR3 sequence: CASSQERQRGTYEQYF. CDR3 DNA sequence: TGCGCCAGCAGCCAAGAGAGGCAGCGGGGCACCTACGAGCAGTACTTC.

In its sample, this clone was seen a few times. This chain connects TRBV4-1 to TRBJ1-1; no clear D. There are 11 residues in the CDR3. Germline-derived CDR1 and CDR2 are MGHRA and YSYEKL. Trimming took off 4 bases at V and 8 bases at J, with 8 bases between the two ends. The CDR3 here is CASSRAGEAFF. CDR3 coding DNA: TGCGCCAGCAGCCGGGCTGGGGAAGCTTTCTTT.

This clone has only one observation. This chain uses TRBV19 with TRBJ1-5; 9 bases fit TRBD1. The CDR3 spans 19 residues. V trimming: 4 bases; J trimming: 1 base; junction bases outside the gene matches: 14. Germline V gives CDR1 LNHDA, CDR2 SQIVND (reference sequence). The CDR3 sequence: CASSRSTGTGLWSNQPQHF. Here the CDR3 DNA reads TGTGCCAGTAGTAGATCAACCGGGACAGGGTTGTGGAGCAATCAGCCCCAGCATTTT.

The V gene is TRBV7-2, the J gene TRBJ1-5; no clear D. The CDR3 is 15 amino acids. CDR1 is SGHTA, CDR2 FQGNSA, per germline. V was cut by 1 base and J by 4 bases, with 11 bases left in between. The CDR3 sequence: CASSLVMTGNQPQHF. The CDR3 nucleotides are TGTGCCAGCAGCTTAGTTATGACGGGTAATCAGCCCCAGCATTTT.

The J gene is TRBJ2-5, the V gene TRBV28, with 7 bases aligning to TRBD2. Trimming at V came to 4 bases and at J to 0 bases, leaving 5 bases not matched to a gene. Germline V CDR1 and CDR2: MDHEN, SYDVKM. The CDR3 sequence is 15 residues long. The DNA of the CDR3 is TGTGCCAGCAGTTCGGTAGCGGGTTACCAAGAGACCCAGTACTTC. This codes for CASSSVAGYQETQYF.

The V gene is TRBV9, the J gene TRBJ2-3; D remains ambiguous. This CDR3 contains 13 residues. From germline, CDR1 is SGDLS and CDR2 YYNGEE. V lost 2 bases and J 4 bases, leaving 8 bases between the germline ends. CDR3 amino acids: CASSVLGSDTQYF. DNA of the CDR3: TGTGCCAGCAGCGTTCTAGGCTCAGATACGCAGTATTTT.

This clone was seen a few times. The chain uses TRBV18 and TRBJ1-3; 12 bases line up with TRBD1. Germline V lookup: CDR1 KGHSH, CDR2 LQKENI. The J segment lost 2 bases and the V segment lost 0 bases, leaving 5 bases of the junction unmatched. The CDR3 has 18 amino acids. In DNA, the CDR3 is TGTGCCAGCTCACCACCGGGACAGGGGGCTGAAACTGGAAACACCATATATTTT. Translation gives CASSPPGQGAETGNTIYF.

V usage is TRBV14 and J usage is TRBJ2-7; 8 bases align to TRBD2. Germline CDR1 reads SGHDN; CDR2 reads FVKESK. The CDR3 sequence is 13 residues long. J gave up 3 bases and V 6 bases, and 4 bases lay outside the gene matches. CDR3 amino acids: CASRGLDDYEQYF. In nucleotides, the CDR3 is TGTGCCAGCAGGGGACTAGACGACTACGAGCAGTACTTC.

The rearrangement uses TRBV6-5 and TRBJ2-3; 9 nucleotides align to TRBD2. The CDR3 length is 14 residues. V was pared by 5 bases and J by 5 bases, with 5 bases of the junction left unmatched. Germline loops: CDR1 MNHEY, CDR2 SVGAGI. CDR3 region: CASSLAGNRDTQYF. In DNA form, the CDR3 reads TGTGCCAGCAGTCTAGCGGGGAATCGAGATACGCAGTATTTT.